The source of this TCR beta chain is a study of tumor-infiltrating lymphocytes in oesophageal squamous cell carcinoma. The CDR3 has 15 amino acids. Germline loops: CDR1 SGHTA, CDR2 FQGNSA. V was cut by 9 bases and J by 3 bases, with 19 bases left in between. MiXCR, applied by TCRdb to the PCR reads, yields one record per CDR3 protein. This sample carries roughly 21,000 distinct CDR3 sequences, about 35% of them seen once, and the ten largest clones take around 10%. The table lists this clonotype with many counts. The TCR was taken from a male donor with esophageal squamous cell carcinoma. Input material: esophageal tumor tissue. The chain links TRBV7-2 to TRBJ2-3, with D possibly TRBD2 on 5 matching bases. This CDR3 is CASQSARGHTDTQYF. Here the CDR3 DNA reads TGTGCCAGTCAATCCGCCCGAGGGCATACAGATACGCAGTATTTT.